This TCR beta chain came from a study of long-term antiretroviral therapy in people with HIV. Study-level results: Adherence to ART, viral resistance and therapy changes lacked any data.

CDR1 and CDR2 from the germline V gene are LGHNA and YSLEER. V was shortened by 0 bases and J by 2 bases, with 13 bases between the two germline ends. This CDR3 has 17 residues. With respect to this clone: The antigen is not known.

Running of the v3.0 immunoSEQ assay took place at survey level. TCRdb's table, derived via immunoSEQ multiplex PCR, lists solely in-frame clones and lacks some. Of 20,000 to 25,000 clones in the sample, under 90% were seen once. V usage is TRBV4-3 and J usage is TRBJ2-2, with D possibly TRBD1 on 6 matching bases. The sample here was unsorted PBMCs, taken 0.1 years before starting antiretroviral therapy. The clonotype originates from a man in his forties with HIV. CDR3 protein: CASSQDIWGPNTGELFF. DNA of the CDR3: TGCGCCAGCAGCCAAGATATTTGGGGGCCCAACACCGGGGAGCTGTTTTTT.